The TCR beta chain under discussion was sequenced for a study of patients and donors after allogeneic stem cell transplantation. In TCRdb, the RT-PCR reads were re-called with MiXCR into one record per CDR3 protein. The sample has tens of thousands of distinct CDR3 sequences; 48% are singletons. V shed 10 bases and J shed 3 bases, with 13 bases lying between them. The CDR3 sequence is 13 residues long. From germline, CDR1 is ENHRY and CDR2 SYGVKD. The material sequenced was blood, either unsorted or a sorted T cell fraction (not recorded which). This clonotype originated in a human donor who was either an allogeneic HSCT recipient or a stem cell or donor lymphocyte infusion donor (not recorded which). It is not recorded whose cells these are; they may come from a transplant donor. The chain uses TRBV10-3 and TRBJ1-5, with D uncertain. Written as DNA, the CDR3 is TGTGCCACCCAGCCGGATCTCAATCAGCCCCAGCATTTT. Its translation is CATQPDLNQPQHF.